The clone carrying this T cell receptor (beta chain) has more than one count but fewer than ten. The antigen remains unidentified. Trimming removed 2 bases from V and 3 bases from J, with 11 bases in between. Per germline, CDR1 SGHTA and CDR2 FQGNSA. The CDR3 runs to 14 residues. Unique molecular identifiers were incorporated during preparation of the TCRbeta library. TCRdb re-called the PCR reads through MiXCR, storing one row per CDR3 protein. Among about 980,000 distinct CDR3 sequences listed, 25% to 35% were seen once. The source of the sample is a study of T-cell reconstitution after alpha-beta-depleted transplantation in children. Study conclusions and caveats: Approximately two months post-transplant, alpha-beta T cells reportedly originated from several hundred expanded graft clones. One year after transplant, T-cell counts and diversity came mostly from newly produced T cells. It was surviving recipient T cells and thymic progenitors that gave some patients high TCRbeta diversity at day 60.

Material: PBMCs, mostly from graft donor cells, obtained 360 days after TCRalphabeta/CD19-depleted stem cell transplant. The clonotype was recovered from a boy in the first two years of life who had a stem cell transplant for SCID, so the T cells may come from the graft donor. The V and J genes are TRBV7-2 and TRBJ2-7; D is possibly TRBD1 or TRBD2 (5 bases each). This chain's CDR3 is CASSLQGSGYEQYF. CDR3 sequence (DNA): TGTGCCAGCAGCTTACAGGGAAGCGGCTACGAGCAGTACTTC.